The TCR beta chain under discussion was sequenced for a study of shared clonotypes between healthy human individuals (dated by TCRdb to about 2020). Turning to the overall study: A couple of women and a few men aged 18 to 49 years were included in the cohort. The study deeply sequenced blood TCR repertoires of five healthy adults to estimate repertoire size and the extent of clonotype sharing between individuals. Different laboratories and diverse techniques were used to prepare libraries and sequence TCR repertoires, to increase sequencing depth and limit assay-specific biases. Per donor, three plates each were used for CD4 naive and CD4 memory, two for CD8 naive, and one for CD8 memory. Leukapheresis yielded between about 0.85 and 9 billion PBMCs per donor.

For the CD8 naive samples, CD45RO-negative cells were positively selected for CCR7, yielding a CD45RA+CCR7+ population from which TemRA cells were excluded. Donors were healthy HIV-negative adults with no recently reported acute infections or vaccinations. Only Caucasian adults living in Nashville, Tennessee, USA were represented among the donors. Blood was obtained by leukapheresis, after which PBMCs were separated by Ficoll-Histopaque density gradient centrifugation and cryopreserved in liquid nitrogen vapor phase. Analytical flow cytometry was used to check the purity and quantity of each magnetically sorted T cell population. From each sorted fraction, genomic DNA was isolated and quantified by UV absorbance on a Nanodrop 2000c. Using the deep immunoSEQ assay, TCR CDR3 regions were amplified from genomic DNA by multiplex PCR. Extracted genomic DNA from each cell subset was distributed evenly across all wells of several immunoSEQ 96-well plates, and each plate was treated as a replicate. For sorted subsets, 200 to 250 ng genomic DNA, equal to 25,000 to 35,000 T cell genomes, was loaded into each replicate PCR. Purified libraries were quantified with a Qubit 3.0 fluorometer, sized on a Bioanalyzer 2100, and re-quantified with the KAPA Library Quantification kit. Every immunoSEQ 96-well plate was sequenced on a separate single-read 150-cycle Illumina NextSeq 550 flow cell. On the authors' methods: Because the immunoSEQ output included only junctional sequences and no quality scores, the filtering could not be the same as the filtering used for full-length reads. To assign V/J genes and CDR3, sequences were annotated against IMGT germline references using PyIR, a Python wrapper for IgBLAST v1.9. Any read was removed if the V/J assignment was weak (E-value above 1e-6), the CDR3 was missing, or the read contained stop codons, out-of-frame junctions, or ambiguous translated residues. V3J clonotypes were defined as sequences sharing the same inferred V gene, J gene, and CDR3 amino acid sequence. To compute the percentage overlap between repertoires, the number of shared unique clonotypes was divided by the size of the smaller repertoire. Repertoire richness was assessed with RTK rarefaction, the Chao1 estimator, and Recon v2.1 estimates of unobserved clonotypes. Generation probabilities for all TCRbeta clonotypes obtained by the gDNA method from several donors were computed using OLGA. The source is immuneACCESS, and TCRdb retained only in-frame sequences with V and J called. Part of the clones is not carried over; for the studies checked, unresolved V genes explain less than half of this, and the remainder is unexplained. V and J calls and clone size are those listed in that table; D and trimming were worked out from the DNA. This sample has around 2,000,000 clones in its table, and less than 95% of those were observed once. The ten top clones hold about 1.1% of the sample.

The full study reports these points: Only blood was sampled, and tissue TCR repertoires likely differ from those in blood. Rarefaction of sorted-subset datasets indicated incomplete sequencing despite the large sequencing depth. Across a few donors, approximately 5% of naive CD4, approximately 3.5% of naive CD8, roughly 2.3% of memory CD4, and approximately 0.4% of memory CD8 clonotypes were shared. Because the study included only a small number of donors, the genetic and exposure-history diversity represented was limited. Based on pairwise subsampling, the degree of clonotype sharing among donors was expected to be affected by sequencing depth. Compared with non-shared clonotypes, clonotypes shared by all four sorted-subset donors had higher generation probabilities. Estimated clonotype richness was generally larger for naive than for memory subsets.

Notes on this clone: Its target antigen remains unknown. Nothing much larger sits one base from this clone, and base qualities are not available.

The sequencing sample was made of naive CD8+ T cells sorted from blood. What this sample's cell subset or site label stands for: CD45RA+CCR7+. This clonotype originated in a man aged 18 to 29 in good health.

The CDR3 region: CASSLPQPYNSPLHF. The bases are TGTGCCAGCAGCTTACCCCAGCCCTATAATTCACCCCTCCACTTT. Recombination connected TRBV5-6 to TRBJ1-6, with no D gene named confidently. There are 15 amino acids in the CDR3, from cysteine to phenylalanine inclusive. Only the CDR3 DNA is retained, 45 bases long and in frame from the first base. The germline V gene encodes CDR1 SGHDT and CDR2 YYEEEE. The germline ends are 8 bases apart after V is trimmed by 2 bases and J by 2 bases. The variable domain in full, with residues beyond the CDR3 obtained from the reference TRBV5-6 and TRBJ1-6 genes, is DAGVTQSPTHLIKTRGQQVTLRCSPKSGHDTVSWYQQALGQGPQFIFQYYEEEERQRGNFPDRFSGHQFPNYSSELNVNALLLGDSALYLCASSLPQPYNSPLHFGNGTRLTVT.